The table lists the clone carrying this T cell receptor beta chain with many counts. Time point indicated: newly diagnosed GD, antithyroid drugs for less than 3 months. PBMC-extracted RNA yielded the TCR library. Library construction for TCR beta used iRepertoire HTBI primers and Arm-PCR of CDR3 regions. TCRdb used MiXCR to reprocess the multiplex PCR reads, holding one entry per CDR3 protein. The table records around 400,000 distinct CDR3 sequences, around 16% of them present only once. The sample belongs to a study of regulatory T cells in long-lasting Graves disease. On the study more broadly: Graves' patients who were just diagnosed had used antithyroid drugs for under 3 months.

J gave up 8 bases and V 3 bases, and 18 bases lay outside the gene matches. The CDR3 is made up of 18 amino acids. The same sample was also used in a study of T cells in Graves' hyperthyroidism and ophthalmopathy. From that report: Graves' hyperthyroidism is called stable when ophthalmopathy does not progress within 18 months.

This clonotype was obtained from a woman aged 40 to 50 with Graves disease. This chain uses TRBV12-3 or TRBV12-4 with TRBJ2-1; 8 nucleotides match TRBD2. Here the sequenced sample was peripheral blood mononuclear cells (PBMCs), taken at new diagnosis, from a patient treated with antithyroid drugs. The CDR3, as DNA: TGTGCCAGCAGTTTCGGGGGGCTAGCGGGCCCGATAGGGGATGAGCAGTTCTTC. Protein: CASSFGGLAGPIGDEQFF.